The present T cell receptor (beta chain) was sequenced within a study of OX40 agonist ivuxolimab in advanced cancers. Across the study: Antecedent anti-PD-1, anti-PD-L1 or anti-CTLA-4 therapy was permissible, with about 40% having received some.

A history of autoimmune disease or systemic immunosuppression excluded patients. Patients had blood sampled at baseline and again on cycle 4 day 1 and cycle 7 day 1. Sequenced by immunoSEQ multiplex PCR; TCRdb stores in-frame clones only, minus some. Of 35,000 to 55,000 clones in the sample, 85% to 90% were seen once. This clone has a single count. This specimen consisted of CD4+ or CD8+ T cells sorted from blood, obtained in a trial of the OX40 agonist ivuxolimab. This receptor was obtained from an adult with an advanced solid tumor such as melanoma, head and neck, liver or kidney cancer.

The CDR3 DNA sequence: TGTGCCACCAGCACCAGCGGCCGTGAGCAGTTCTTC. Its protein is CATSTSGREQFF. The V and J genes are TRBV15 and TRBJ2-1; weak D call: TRBD2 (5 bases). The CDR3 is 12 residues long. V lost 4 bases to trimming and J lost 9 bases, with 10 bases between them. Looked up from germline, CDR1 is LNHNV and CDR2 is YYDKDF (reference sequence).